The 15 T cell receptor beta chains below were found in one sample sequenced in a study of PD-1 blockade in classical Hodgkin lymphoma. Repertoires were generated with immunoSEQ multiplex PCR, while TCRdb's copy carries only in-frame clones and drops some. The sample holds over 6,000 clones, around four fifths seen once. Each and every patient relapsed after autologous stem cell transplantation, and patients got differing brentuximab vedotin exposure. Sequenced material: peripheral blood mononuclear cells (PBMCs), taken at baseline. The receptor source for this set is a human donor with classical Hodgkin lymphoma.

J is TRBJ2-3 and V is TRBV7-2; the D gene is possibly TRBD2 (6 bases). The CDR3 runs to 15 residues. Germline CDR1 reads SGHTA; CDR2 reads FQGNSA. The ends were cut back, 1 base at V and 6 bases at J, with 14 bases in the middle. For the CDR3, the DNA is TGTGCCAGCAGCTTAGTAAGGAGGGCCACTGATACGCAGTATTTT. Translating gives CASSLVRRATDTQYF. Full variable domain (outside the CDR3, taken from reference TRBV7-2 and TRBJ2-3): GAGVSQSPSNKVTEKGKDVELRCDPISGHTALYWYRQSLGQGLEFLIYFQGNSAPDKSGLPSDRFSAERTGGSVSTLTIQRTQQEDSAVYLCASSLVRRATDTQYFGPGTRLTVL.

V gene TRBV5-5 combines with J gene TRBJ2-7; either TRBD1 or TRBD2 may fit D (5 bases each). The CDR3 is made up of 16 amino acids. The germline V and J ends were trimmed by 1 base and 0 bases, with 14 bases remaining between them. Germline CDR1 is SGHKS and CDR2 is YYEKEE (reference sequence). The CDR3 is CASSLRGTGPSYEQYF. CDR3 coding DNA: TGTGCCAGCAGCTTGAGGGGAACGGGACCCTCCTACGAGCAGTACTTC. Complete variable domain (other parts from reference TRBV5-5 and TRBJ2-7): DAGVTQSPTHLIKTRGQQVTLRCSPISGHKSVSWYQQVLGQGPQFIFQYYEKEERGRGNFPDRFSARQFPNYSSELNVNALLLGDSALYLCASSLRGTGPSYEQYFGPGTRLTVT.

This chain connects TRBV7-9 to TRBJ2-5; D is undetermined. V was pared by 4 bases and J by 0 bases, with 15 bases between. The CDR3 is made up of 16 amino acids. CDR1 is SEHNR, CDR2 FQNEAQ, per germline (reference sequence). CDR3 coding DNA: TGTGCCAGCAGCTATTACCTAGATCGTCACCAAGAGACCCAGTACTTC. It is translated as CASSYYLDRHQETQYF.

The rearrangement joins TRBV4-1 to TRBJ2-7; possibly TRBD1 or TRBD2 for D (5 bases each). Deletions cut 4 bases from V and 7 bases from J, with 20 bases between. From germline, CDR1 is MGHRA and CDR2 YSYEKL. The CDR3 has 15 residues. The CDR3 loop is CASSPTPGLSEEQYF. The CDR3 DNA is TGCGCCAGCAGCCCCACCCCGGGGCTCTCTGAAGAGCAGTACTTC.

J is TRBJ2-5 and V is TRBV4-2; weak D call: TRBD2 (5 bases). CDR1 and CDR2 from the germline V gene are LGHNA and YNFKEQ. V gave up 0 bases and J gave up 2 bases, with 19 bases separating them. The CDR3 is 18 amino acids. In DNA form, the CDR3 reads TGTGCCAGCAGCCAAGACCGCGCGGAGGTTTTGGGGCAAGAGACCCAGTACTTC. This translates into CASSQDRAEVLGQETQYF.

This clone was seen only once. The chain carries TRBV19 and TRBJ2-2, with 12 bases that match TRBD2. Germline V lookup: CDR1 LNHDA, CDR2 SQIVND (reference sequence). The CDR3 has 13 residues. Trimming took 11 bases from V and 4 from J; bases not matched to a gene: 2. The DNA for the CDR3 is TGTGCCTCACTAGCGGGAGGCACCGGGGAGCTGTTTTTT. As protein: CASLAGGTGELFF.

V gene TRBV18 combines with J gene TRBJ2-1; 7 nucleotides line up with TRBD2. This CDR3 comprises 15 residues. Trimming took 3 bases from V and 1 from J; bases not matched to a gene: 3. CDR1 KGHSH and CDR2 LQKENI come from the germline V gene. The CDR3 region is CASSPRERSYNEQFF. CDR3 nucleotide sequence: TGTGCCAGCTCACCGCGGGAGAGGTCCTACAATGAGCAGTTCTTC.

The chain links TRBV7-9 to TRBJ1-2; tentative D call: TRBD1 (5 bases). This CDR3 contains 15 residues. From germline, CDR1 is SEHNR and CDR2 FQNEAQ (reference sequence). V gave up 5 bases and J gave up 8 bases, with 21 bases separating them. CDR3 in DNA: TGTGCCAGCAGCCCAACCCCACGGGGGAGGGAAGGCTACACCTTC. Amino acid sequence: CASSPTPRGREGYTF.

The chain links TRBV4-2 to TRBJ2-5; 10 bases line up with TRBD1. V lost 0 bases, J lost 9 bases, and 7 bases stayed unmatched. There are 15 residues in the CDR3. Germline CDR1 is LGHNA and CDR2 is YNFKEQ. The CDR3 loop is CASSQDRGTGASQYF. CDR3 in DNA: TGTGCCAGCAGCCAAGATCGAGGGACAGGGGCCTCCCAGTACTTC.

This clone was observed a single time. The V call is TRBV2, the J call TRBJ2-7; D is undetermined. Germline V gene lookup returns CDR1 SNHLY and CDR2 FYNNEI. Trimming took off 7 bases at V and 0 bases at J, with 10 bases between the two ends. This CDR3 has 13 residues. The CDR3: CASIPADSYEQYF. CDR3 nucleotide sequence: TGTGCCAGCATCCCAGCAGACTCCTACGAGCAGTACTTC.

The rearrangement uses TRBV21-1 and TRBJ1-5. TRBV21-1 is given as a pseudogene. The CDR3 sequence is 13 residues long. CDR3 region: CASRFGGNQPQHF. The CDR3 DNA reads as TGTGCCAGCAGGTTCGGGGGGAATCAGCCCCAGCATTTT.

The gene calls are TRBV19 and TRBJ1-2; 7 bases agree with TRBD1. The ends lost 5 bases at V and 1 base at J; junction bases unmatched: 10. The germline gives CDR1 LNHDA, CDR2 SQIVND (reference sequence). The CDR3 is 16 residues long. In nucleotides, the CDR3 is TGTGCCAGTAGTGTTTTTTACAGGGGACTTAACTATGGCTACACCTTC. Amino acid sequence: CASSVFYRGLNYGYTF.

This clone has a single count. This chain uses TRBV7-2 with TRBJ2-1; 7 bases fit TRBD2. V lost 6 bases to trimming and J lost 5 bases; unmatched junction nucleotides: 10. The CDR3 runs to 15 residues. The germline CDR1 and CDR2 sequences are SGHTA and FQGNSA. Here the CDR3 DNA reads TGTGCCAGCAGTTACGTGGGCGGGAGAAACAATGAGCAGTTCTTC. It specifies CASSYVGGRNNEQFF. The variable domain in full, completed from reference TRBV7-2 and TRBJ2-1, reads GAGVSQSPSNKVTEKGKDVELRCDPISGHTALYWYRQSLGQGLEFLIYFQGNSAPDKSGLPSDRFSAERTGGSVSTLTIQRTQQEDSAVYLCASSYVGGRNNEQFFGPGTRLTVL.

A single count supports this clone. This sequence joins TRBV7-3 and TRBJ2-1, with D tentatively TRBD2 (5 bases). V lost 5 bases and J 0 bases, leaving 11 bases between the germline ends. The CDR3 sequence is 15 residues long. Germline V gene lookup returns CDR1 SGHTA and CDR2 FQGTGA. In DNA form, the CDR3 reads TGTGCCAGCAGCCTAAGCGGAACCTCCTACAATGAGCAGTTCTTC. It codes for CASSLSGTSYNEQFF.

This clone has just one count. This chain joins TRBV5-4 and TRBJ1-2; 8 bases map to TRBD1. CDR1 and CDR2 from the germline V gene are SGHNT and YYREEE (reference sequence). V lost 1 base and J lost 4; bases outside the gene matches: 6. The CDR3 is 15 amino acids. The CDR3 spells CASSLKLGQGYGYTF. For the CDR3, the DNA is TGTGCCAGCAGCTTGAAGTTAGGACAGGGCTATGGCTACACCTTC.